Listed below are T cell receptor beta chains from one sample, sequenced in a study of T cell repertoires in cytomegalovirus infection. From the reads, TCRdb called clonotypes with MiXCR, one entry per CDR3 protein. The sample lists roughly 200,000 distinct CDR3 sequences; about 15% were seen once. Sequences were obtained from CD8+ T cells from PBMCs. The source of these receptors is a human donor in good health (CMV status not recorded). Some clones in this sample may be carry-over from other donors' samples. CDR3s include the opening cysteine and the closing phenylalanine or tryptophan. The D gene is left open where the match is weak. Clone size appears in some rows only: once, few, many, or a class for an expanded clone.

V	J	D	size	CDR3	DNA
TRBV6-8	TRBJ2-1	TRBD2	few	CASTNERGGPEQFF	TGTGCCAGCACCAATGAGCGGGGGGGCCCTGAGCAGTTCTTC
TRBV7-9	TRBJ1-5	TRBD1	once	CASSPADREGQPQHF	TGTGCCAGCAGCCCCGCCGACAGGGAGGGTCAGCCCCAGCATTTT
TRBV29-1	TRBJ2-4	-	-	CSAAGQKNIQYF	TGCAGCGCGGCGGGACAGAAAAACATTCAGTACTTC
TRBV5-8	TRBJ1-5	-	few	CVSSFGQGYQPQHF	TGTGTCAGCAGCTTCGGGCAGGGATATCAGCCCCAGCATTTT
TRBV7-9	TRBJ1-2	-	few	CASSERTYEGYGYTF	TGTGCCAGCAGCGAGAGGACCTACGAGGGCTATGGCTACACCTTC
TRBV12-3/TRBV12-4	TRBJ2-1	TRBD2	few	CATSGGESYNEQFF	TGTGCCACCTCCGGGGGGGAATCCTACAATGAGCAGTTCTTC
TRBV7-6	TRBJ2-5	-	once	CASSPGGVDQETQYF	TGTGCTAGCAGCCCCGGTGGAGTGGATCAAGAGACCCAGTACTTC
TRBV13	TRBJ1-4	-	few	CASSLATSGEKLFF	TGTGCCAGCAGCTTAGCCACGTCGGGTGAAAAACTGTTTTTT
TRBV7-2	TRBJ1-1	TRBD1	many	CASSLLRGPNTEAFF	TGTGCCAGCAGCCTATTAAGGGGGCCGAACACTGAAGCTTTCTTT
TRBV14	TRBJ1-2	-	few	CASSQTDSYGYTF	TGTGCCAGCAGCCAAACCGACAGCTATGGCTACACCTTC
TRBV10-3	TRBJ2-5	TRBD2	once	CAIGTSSETQYF	TGTGCCATTGGGACTAGCTCGGAGACCCAGTACTTC
TRBV5-8	TRBJ2-7	-	-	CASSSRTLGPYEQYF	TGTGCCAGCAGCTCTCGGACCCTCGGTCCCTACGAGCAGTACTTC
TRBV7-8	TRBJ2-7	TRBD1	few	CASSLTGGNEQYF	TGTGCCAGCAGCTTGACAGGGGGGAACGAGCAGTACTTC
TRBV28	TRBJ1-6	TRBD1	-	CASSFRDRNSPLHF	TGTGCCAGCAGTTTTAGGGACAGAAATTCACCCCTCCACTTT
TRBV7-2	TRBJ1-1	TRBD1	many	CASSPDRARDTEAFF	TGTGCCAGCAGCCCCGACAGGGCTAGAGACACTGAAGCTTTCTTT
TRBV28	TRBJ2-3	-	many	CASSFRVTDTQYF	TGTGCCAGCAGTTTCAGGGTCACAGATACGCAGTATTTT
TRBV6-2/TRBV6-3	TRBJ1-5	-	few	CASSYQLPGLNQPQHF	TGTGCCAGCAGTTACCAACTACCAGGACTCAATCAGCCCCAGCATTTT
TRBV14	TRBJ1-2	TRBD1	few	CASSLNRGRGENYTF	TGTGCCAGCAGCTTGAACAGGGGGCGCGGAGAAAACTACACCTTC
TRBV12-3/TRBV12-4	TRBJ2-5	TRBD1	few	CASSPGTGGAQETQYF	TGTGCCAGCAGTCCCGGGACAGGGGGGGCCCAAGAGACCCAGTACTTC
TRBV12-3/TRBV12-4	TRBJ2-5	TRBD2	-	CASRAASGGALSLETQYF	TGTGCCAGCAGAGCTGCTAGCGGGGGGGCCCTGTCATTAGAGACCCAGTACTTC
TRBV7-9	TRBJ2-7	TRBD2	-	CASSAPSGEIYEQYF	TGTGCCAGCAGCGCACCTAGCGGGGAGATCTACGAGCAGTACTTC
TRBV2	TRBJ1-1	-	many	CASSEGAGDFSEEAFF	TGTGCCAGCAGTGAAGGGGCAGGGGACTTCTCGGAAGAAGCTTTCTTT
TRBV14	TRBJ2-7	TRBD1	few	CASSLNRGGEQYF	TGTGCCAGCAGCCTGAACAGGGGTGGCGAGCAGTACTTC
TRBV7-6	TRBJ1-1	-	few	CASSRLQGREAFF	TGTGCCAGCTCTCGTTTACAGGGCCGGGAGGCTTTCTTT
TRBV7-2	TRBJ2-7	-	-	CASSSPVIPGEQYF	TGTGCCAGCAGCTCCCCTGTCATACCGGGCGAGCAGTACTTC
TRBV19	TRBJ1-2	-	-	CASSIPQGTRDGYTF	TGTGCCAGTAGTATACCTCAGGGCACAAGGGATGGCTACACCTTC
TRBV4-1	TRBJ1-1	TRBD1	few	CASSRDRTEAFF	TGCGCCAGCAGCCGGGACAGAACTGAAGCTTTCTTT
TRBV12-3/TRBV12-4	TRBJ1-1	-	-	CASSLLGGPREAFF	TGTGCCAGCAGTTTACTGGGAGGGCCCCGTGAAGCTTTCTTT
TRBV6-2/TRBV6-3	TRBJ1-2	-	-	CASSGGSSNYGYTF	TGTGCCAGCAGTGGCGGGTCCTCTAACTATGGCTACACCTTC
TRBV7-2	TRBJ2-7	TRBD2	few	CASGLWGGTNYEQYF	TGTGCCAGCGGGCTCTGGGGGGGAACCAACTACGAGCAGTACTTC
TRBV7-9	TRBJ2-3	TRBD1	few	CASSPPTGSTDTQYF	TGTGCCAGCAGCCCCCCGACAGGGAGCACAGATACGCAGTATTTT
TRBV23-1	TRBJ2-7	-	-	CASSQSHGGTYEQYF	TGCGCCAGCAGTCAATCGCATGGGGGAACCTACGAGCAGTACTTC
TRBV28	TRBJ2-7	-	-	CASSPLPLSQGEQYF	TGTGCCAGCAGTCCCCTACCCCTGAGCCAGGGCGAGCAGTACTTC
TRBV12-3/TRBV12-4	TRBJ2-1	-	-	CASSWTAGFNEQFF	TGTGCCAGCAGTTGGACGGCGGGTTTCAATGAGCAGTTCTTC
TRBV13	TRBJ1-2	-	-	CASKGSPYGYTF	TGTGCCAGCAAGGGGTCCCCCTATGGCTACACCTTC
TRBV20-1	TRBJ1-5	TRBD1	-	CSARAVGQGLNQPQHF	TGCAGTGCCCGTGCTGTTGGACAGGGCCTAAATCAGCCCCAGCATTTT
TRBV25-1	TRBJ2-3	-	-	CASSRGAIGTDTQYF	TGTGCCAGCAGCCGGGGGGCCATCGGCACAGATACGCAGTATTTT
TRBV6-1	TRBJ2-5	TRBD1	-	CASSGPGQGAETQYF	TGTGCCAGCAGTGGACCGGGACAGGGGGCGGAGACCCAGTACTTC
TRBV7-2	TRBJ1-2	-	-	CASSPGVLYGYTF	TGTGCCAGCAGCCCAGGGGTACTCTATGGCTACACCTTC
TRBV7-9	TRBJ2-7	-	-	CASSSQGTLTYEQYF	TGTGCCAGCTCTTCTCAGGGGACACTAACCTACGAGCAGTACTTC
TRBV15	TRBJ2-2	TRBD1	once	CATSRDRGSGELFF	TGTGCCACCAGCAGGGACAGGGGATCCGGGGAGCTGTTTTTT
TRBV7-9	TRBJ2-1	TRBD2	once	CASSLGTSGAVSVEQFF	TGTGCCAGCAGCTTAGGGACTAGCGGGGCCGTCAGCGTTGAGCAGTTCTTC
TRBV7-2	TRBJ1-6	-	few	CASLPSPVNNSPLHF	TGTGCCAGCCTCCCGAGTCCGGTCAATAATTCACCCCTCCACTTT